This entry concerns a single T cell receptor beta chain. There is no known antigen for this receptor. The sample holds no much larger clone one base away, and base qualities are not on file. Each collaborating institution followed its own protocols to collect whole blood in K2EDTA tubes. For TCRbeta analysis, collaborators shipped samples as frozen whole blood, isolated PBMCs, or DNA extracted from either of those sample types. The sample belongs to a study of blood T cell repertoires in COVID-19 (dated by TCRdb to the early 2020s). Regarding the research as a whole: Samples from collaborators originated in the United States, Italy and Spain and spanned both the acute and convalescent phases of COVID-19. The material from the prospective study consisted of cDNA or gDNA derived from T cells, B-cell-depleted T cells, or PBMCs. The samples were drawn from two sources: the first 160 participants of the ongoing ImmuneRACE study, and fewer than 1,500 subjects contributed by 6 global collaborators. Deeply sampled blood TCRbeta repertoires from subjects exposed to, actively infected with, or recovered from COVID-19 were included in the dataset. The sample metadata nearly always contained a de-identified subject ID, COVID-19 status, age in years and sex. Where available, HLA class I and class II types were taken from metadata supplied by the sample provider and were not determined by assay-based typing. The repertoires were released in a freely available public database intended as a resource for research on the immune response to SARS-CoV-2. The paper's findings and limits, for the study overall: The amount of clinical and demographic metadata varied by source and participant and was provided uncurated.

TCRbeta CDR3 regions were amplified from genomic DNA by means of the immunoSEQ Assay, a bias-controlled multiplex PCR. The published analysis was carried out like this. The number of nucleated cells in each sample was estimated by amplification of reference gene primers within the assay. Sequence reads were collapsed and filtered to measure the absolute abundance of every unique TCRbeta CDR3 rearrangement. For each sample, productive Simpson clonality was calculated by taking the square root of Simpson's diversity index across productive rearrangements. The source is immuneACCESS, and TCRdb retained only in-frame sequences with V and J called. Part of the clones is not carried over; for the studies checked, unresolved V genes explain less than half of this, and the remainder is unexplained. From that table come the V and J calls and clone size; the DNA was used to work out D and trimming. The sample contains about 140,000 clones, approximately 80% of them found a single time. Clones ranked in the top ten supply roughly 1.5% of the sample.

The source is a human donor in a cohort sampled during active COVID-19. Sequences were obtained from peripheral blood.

Read as DNA, the sequence is TGTGCCAGCTCCGGGACAGGGCAATCCGAGCAGTACTTC. This is translated as CASSGTGQSEQYF. The sequence joins TRBV7-2 to TRBJ2-7; 9 of the junction bases match TRBD1. CDR1 and CDR2 are drawn from the germline V gene: SGHTA, FQGNSA. Inclusive of the bounding cysteine and phenylalanine, the CDR3 is 13 residues long. The DNA shown is the 39-base CDR3, in frame from base 1. After removal of 8 bases from V and 6 bases from J, the junction retains 8 bases not matched to a gene.